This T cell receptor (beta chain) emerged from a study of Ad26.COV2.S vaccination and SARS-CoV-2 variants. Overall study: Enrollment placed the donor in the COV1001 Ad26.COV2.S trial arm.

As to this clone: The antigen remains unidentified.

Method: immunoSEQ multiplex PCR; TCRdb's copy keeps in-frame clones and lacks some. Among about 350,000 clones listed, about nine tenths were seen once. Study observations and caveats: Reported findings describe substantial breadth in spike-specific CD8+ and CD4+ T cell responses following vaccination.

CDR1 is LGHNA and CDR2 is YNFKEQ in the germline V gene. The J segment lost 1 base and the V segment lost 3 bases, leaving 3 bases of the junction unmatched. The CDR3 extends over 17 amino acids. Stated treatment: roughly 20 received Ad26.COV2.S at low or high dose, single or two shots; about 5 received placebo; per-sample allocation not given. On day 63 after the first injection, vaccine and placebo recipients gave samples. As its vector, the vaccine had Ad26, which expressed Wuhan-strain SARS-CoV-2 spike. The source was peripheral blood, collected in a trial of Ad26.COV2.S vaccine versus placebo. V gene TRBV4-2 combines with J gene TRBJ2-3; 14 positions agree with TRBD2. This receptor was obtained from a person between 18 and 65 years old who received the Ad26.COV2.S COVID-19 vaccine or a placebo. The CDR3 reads CASSHPTSGGGTDTQYF. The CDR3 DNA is TGTGCCAGCAGCCACCCGACTAGCGGGGGGGGCACAGATACGCAGTATTTT.